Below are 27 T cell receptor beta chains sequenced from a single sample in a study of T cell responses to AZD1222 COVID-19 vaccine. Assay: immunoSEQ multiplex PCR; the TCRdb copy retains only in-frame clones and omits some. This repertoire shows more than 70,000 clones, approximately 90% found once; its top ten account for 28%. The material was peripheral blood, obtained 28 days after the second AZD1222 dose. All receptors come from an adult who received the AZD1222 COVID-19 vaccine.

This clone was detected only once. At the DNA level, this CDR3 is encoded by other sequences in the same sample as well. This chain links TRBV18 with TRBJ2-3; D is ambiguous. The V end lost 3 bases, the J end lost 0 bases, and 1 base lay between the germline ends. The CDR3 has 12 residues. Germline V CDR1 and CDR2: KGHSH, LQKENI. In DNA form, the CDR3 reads TGTGCCAGCTCACCTAGCACAGATACGCAGTATTTT. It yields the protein CASSPSTDTQYF.

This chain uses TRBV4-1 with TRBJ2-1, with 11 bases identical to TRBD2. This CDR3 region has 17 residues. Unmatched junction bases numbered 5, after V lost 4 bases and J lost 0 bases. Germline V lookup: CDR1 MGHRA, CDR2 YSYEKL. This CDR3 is CASSLLAGGPSYNEQFF. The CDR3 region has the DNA TGCGCCAGCAGCCTGCTAGCGGGAGGCCCCTCCTACAATGAGCAGTTCTTC.

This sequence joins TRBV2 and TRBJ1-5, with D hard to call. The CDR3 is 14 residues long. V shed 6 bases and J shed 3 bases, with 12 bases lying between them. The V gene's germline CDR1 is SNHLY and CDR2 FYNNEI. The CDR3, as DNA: TGTGCCAGCAGCGGCCAGCGTTCCAATCAGCCCCAGCATTTT. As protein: CASSGQRSNQPQHF.

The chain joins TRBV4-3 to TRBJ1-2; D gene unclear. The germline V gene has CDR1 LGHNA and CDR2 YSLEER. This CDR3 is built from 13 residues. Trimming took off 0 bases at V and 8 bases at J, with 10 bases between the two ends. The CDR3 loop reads CASSQDDDLGYTF. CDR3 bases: TGCGCCAGCAGCCAAGATGATGATCTCGGCTACACCTTC.

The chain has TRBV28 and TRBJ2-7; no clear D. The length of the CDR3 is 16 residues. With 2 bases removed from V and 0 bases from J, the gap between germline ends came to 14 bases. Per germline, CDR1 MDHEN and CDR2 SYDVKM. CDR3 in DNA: TGTGCCAGCAGTTTACTCAAAACTCCGAGCTCCTACGAGCAGTACTTC. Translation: CASSLLKTPSSYEQYF.

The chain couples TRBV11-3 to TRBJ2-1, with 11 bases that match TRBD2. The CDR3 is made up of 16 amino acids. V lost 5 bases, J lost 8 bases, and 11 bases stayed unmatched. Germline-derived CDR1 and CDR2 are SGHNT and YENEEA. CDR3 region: CASSRSLAGEGDEQFF. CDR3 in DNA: TGTGCCAGCAGCCGATCACTAGCGGGAGAAGGGGATGAGCAGTTCTTC.

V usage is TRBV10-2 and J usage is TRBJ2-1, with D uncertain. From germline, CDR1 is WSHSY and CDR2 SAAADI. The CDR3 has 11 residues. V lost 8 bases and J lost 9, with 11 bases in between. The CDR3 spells CASATSSEQFF. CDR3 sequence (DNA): TGCGCCAGCGCGACTTCTAGTGAGCAGTTCTTC.

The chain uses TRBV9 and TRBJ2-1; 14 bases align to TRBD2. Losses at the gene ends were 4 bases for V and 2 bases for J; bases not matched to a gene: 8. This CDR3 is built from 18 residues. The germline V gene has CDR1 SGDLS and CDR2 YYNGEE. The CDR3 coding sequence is TGTGCCAGCAGCCCAGAGGGGACTAGCGGGAGAACCTACAATGAGCAGTTCTTC. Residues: CASSPEGTSGRTYNEQFF.

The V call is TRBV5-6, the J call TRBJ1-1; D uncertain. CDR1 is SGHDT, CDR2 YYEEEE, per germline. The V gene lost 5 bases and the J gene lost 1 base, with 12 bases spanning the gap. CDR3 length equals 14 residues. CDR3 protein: CASSFGPENTEAFF. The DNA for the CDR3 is TGTGCCAGCAGTTTTGGTCCAGAGAACACTGAAGCTTTCTTT.

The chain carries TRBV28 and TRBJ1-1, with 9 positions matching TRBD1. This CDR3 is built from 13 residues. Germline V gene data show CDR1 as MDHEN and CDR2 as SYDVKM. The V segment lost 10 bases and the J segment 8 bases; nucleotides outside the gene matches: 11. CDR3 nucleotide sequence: TGTGCCACCCGGACAGGGGTGCCCTCGGAAGCTTTCTTT. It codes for CATRTGVPSEAFF.

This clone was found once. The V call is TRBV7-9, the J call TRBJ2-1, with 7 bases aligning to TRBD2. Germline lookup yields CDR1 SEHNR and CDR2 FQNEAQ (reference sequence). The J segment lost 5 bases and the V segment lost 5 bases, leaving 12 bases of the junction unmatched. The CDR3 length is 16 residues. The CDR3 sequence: CASSPRGGEIHNEQFF. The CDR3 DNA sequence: TGTGCCAGCAGCCCTCGGGGAGGGGAGATACACAATGAGCAGTTCTTC. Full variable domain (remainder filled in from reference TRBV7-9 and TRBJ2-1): DTGVSQNPRHKITKRGQNVTFRCDPISEHNRLYWYRQTLGQGPEFLTYFQNEAQLEKSRLLSDRFSAERPKGSFSTLEIQRTEQGDSAMYLCASSPRGGEIHNEQFFGPGTRLTVL.

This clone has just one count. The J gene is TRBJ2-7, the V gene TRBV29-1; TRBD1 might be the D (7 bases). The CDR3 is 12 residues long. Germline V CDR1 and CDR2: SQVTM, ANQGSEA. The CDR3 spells CTISQQGGEQYF. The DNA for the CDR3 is TGCACCATCTCCCAGCAGGGGGGTGAGCAGTACTTC.

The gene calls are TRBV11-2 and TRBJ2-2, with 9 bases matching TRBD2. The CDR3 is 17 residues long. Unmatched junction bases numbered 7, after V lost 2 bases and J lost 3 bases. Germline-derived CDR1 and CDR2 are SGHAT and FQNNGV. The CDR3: CASSLSEGLAHTGELFF. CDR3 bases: TGTGCCAGCAGCTTATCCGAGGGACTAGCACACACCGGGGAGCTGTTTTTT.

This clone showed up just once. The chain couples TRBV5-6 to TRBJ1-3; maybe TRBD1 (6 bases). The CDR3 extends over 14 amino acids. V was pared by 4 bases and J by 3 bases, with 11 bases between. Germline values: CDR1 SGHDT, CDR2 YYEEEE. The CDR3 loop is CASSETGVGNTIYF. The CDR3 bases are TGTGCCAGCAGCGAGACAGGCGTTGGAAACACCATATATTTT.

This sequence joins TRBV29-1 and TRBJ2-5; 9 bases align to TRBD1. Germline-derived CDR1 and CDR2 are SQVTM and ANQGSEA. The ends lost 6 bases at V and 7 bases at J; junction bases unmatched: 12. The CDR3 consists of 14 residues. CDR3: CSVDRDRAWGTQYF. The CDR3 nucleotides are TGCAGCGTGGATCGGGACAGGGCATGGGGGACCCAGTACTTC.

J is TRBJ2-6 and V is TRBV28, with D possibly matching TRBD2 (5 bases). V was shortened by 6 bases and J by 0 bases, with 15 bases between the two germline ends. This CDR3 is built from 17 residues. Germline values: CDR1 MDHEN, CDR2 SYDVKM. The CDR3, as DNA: TGTGCCAGCAGAGCGCCGGGGTTTTTCTCTGGGGCCAACGTCCTGACTTTC. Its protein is CASRAPGFFSGANVLTF.

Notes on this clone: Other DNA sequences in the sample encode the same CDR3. The CDR3 is CASSLSGYSNQPQHF. CDR3 sequence (DNA): TGTGCCAGCAGTTTAAGCGGATATAGCAATCAGCCCCAGCATTTT. V is TRBV27 and J is TRBJ1-5; D not certain. The CDR3 consists of 15 residues. Trimming left V 2 bases short and J 0 bases short, with 8 bases between. CDR1 and CDR2 from the germline V gene are MNHEY and SMNVEV (reference sequence).

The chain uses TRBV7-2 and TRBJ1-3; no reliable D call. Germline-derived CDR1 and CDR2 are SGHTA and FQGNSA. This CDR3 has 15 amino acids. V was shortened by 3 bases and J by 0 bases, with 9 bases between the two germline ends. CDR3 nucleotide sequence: TGTGCCAGCAGCTTGTCACAAATCTCTGGAAACACCATATATTTT. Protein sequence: CASSLSQISGNTIYF.

CDR3 sequence (DNA): TGTGCCAGCCAACTTTATGGCTACACCTTC. Its translation: CASQLYGYTF. The chain combines TRBV28 with TRBJ1-2; no clear D. The ends were cut back, 8 bases at V and 5 bases at J, with 6 bases in the middle. This CDR3 contains 10 residues. Germline V gene lookup returns CDR1 MDHEN and CDR2 SYDVKM.

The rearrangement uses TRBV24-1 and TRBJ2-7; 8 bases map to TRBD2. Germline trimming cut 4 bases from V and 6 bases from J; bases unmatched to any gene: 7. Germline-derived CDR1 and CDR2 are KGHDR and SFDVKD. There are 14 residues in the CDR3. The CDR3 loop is CATSDTGGRREQYF. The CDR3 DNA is TGTGCCACCAGTGACACTGGCGGGAGGCGCGAGCAGTACTTC.

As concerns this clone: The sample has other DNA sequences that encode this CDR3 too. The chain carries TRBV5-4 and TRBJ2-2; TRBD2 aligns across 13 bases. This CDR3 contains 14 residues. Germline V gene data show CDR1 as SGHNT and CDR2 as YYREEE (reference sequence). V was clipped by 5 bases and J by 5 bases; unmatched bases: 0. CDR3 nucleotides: TGTGCCAGCAGGGGACTAGCGGGAACCGGGGAGCTGTTTTTT. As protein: CASRGLAGTGELFF.

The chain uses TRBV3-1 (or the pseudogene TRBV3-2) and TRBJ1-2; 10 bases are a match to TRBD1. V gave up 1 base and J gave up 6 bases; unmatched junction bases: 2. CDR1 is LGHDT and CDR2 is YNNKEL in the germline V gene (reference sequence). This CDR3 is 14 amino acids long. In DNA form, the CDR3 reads TGTGCCAGCAGCCAAGGGACAGGGGGACATGGCTACACCTTC. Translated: CASSQGTGGHGYTF.

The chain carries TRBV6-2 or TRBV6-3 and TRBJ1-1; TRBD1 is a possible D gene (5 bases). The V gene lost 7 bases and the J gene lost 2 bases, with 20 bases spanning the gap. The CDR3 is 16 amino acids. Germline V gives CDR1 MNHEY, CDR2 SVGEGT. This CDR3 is CASNPAFLGVNTEAFF. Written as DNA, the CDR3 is TGTGCCAGCAACCCCGCCTTCCTGGGGGTTAACACTGAAGCTTTCTTT.

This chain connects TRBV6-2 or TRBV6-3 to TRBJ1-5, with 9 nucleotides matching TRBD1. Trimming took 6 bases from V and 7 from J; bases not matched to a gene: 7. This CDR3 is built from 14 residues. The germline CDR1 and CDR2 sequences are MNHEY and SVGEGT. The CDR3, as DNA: TGTGCCAGCAGCCGGGACAGGGTGCGGCAGCCCCAGCATTTT. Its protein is CASSRDRVRQPQHF.

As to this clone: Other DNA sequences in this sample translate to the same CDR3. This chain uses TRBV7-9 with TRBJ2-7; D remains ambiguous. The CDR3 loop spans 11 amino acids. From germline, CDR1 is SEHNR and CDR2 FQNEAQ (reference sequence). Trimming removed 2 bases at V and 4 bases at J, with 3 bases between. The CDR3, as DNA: TGTGCCAGCAGCTTAAGGTACGAGCAGTACTTC. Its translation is CASSLRYEQYF. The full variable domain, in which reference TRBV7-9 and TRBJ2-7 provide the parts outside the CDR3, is DTGVSQNPRHKITKRGQNVTFRCDPISEHNRLYWYRQTLGQGPEFLTYFQNEAQLEKSRLLSDRFSAERPKGSFSTLEIQRTEQGDSAMYLCASSLRYEQYFGPGTRLTVT.

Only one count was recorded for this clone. CDR3 residues: CASSPPRATNEKLFF. The CDR3 region has the DNA TGTGCCAGCTCACCACCGAGAGCAACTAATGAAAAACTGTTTTTT. The rearrangement uses TRBV18 and TRBJ1-4; D remains unclear. There are 15 residues in the CDR3. The V end lost 0 bases, the J end lost 0 bases, and 5 bases lay between the germline ends. Looked up from germline, CDR1 is KGHSH and CDR2 is LQKENI.

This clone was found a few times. CDR3 nucleotides: TGTGCCAGCAGCCATCGGGGACCGGTGTACGAGCAGTACTTC. Encoded protein: CASSHRGPVYEQYF. The chain is built from TRBV3-1 (or the pseudogene TRBV3-2) and TRBJ2-7; tentatively, D is TRBD1 or TRBD2 (5 bases each). The CDR3 is 14 amino acids. Trimming stripped 3 bases from V and 4 bases from J, with 13 bases between. The V gene's germline CDR1 is LGHDT and CDR2 YNNKEL (reference sequence).